This is a list of T cell receptor beta chains from one sample in a study of T cell responses to AZD1222 COVID-19 vaccine. The assay was immunoSEQ multiplex PCR, and TCRdb's table has in-frame clones only and misses some. The sample shows around 87,000 clones, over 75% of them seen only once. The sequenced sample was peripheral blood, obtained 28 days after the second AZD1222 dose. The receptors shown here come from an adult who received the AZD1222 COVID-19 vaccine. Each CDR3 is given with its conserved first and last residue. The order of the fields is D gene, clone size, V gene, J gene, CDR3 DNA, CDR3 protein. D genes are given only for firm matches. Clone size appears in some rows only: once, few, many, or a class for an expanded clone.

NA	NA	TRBV9	TRBJ1-1	TGTGCCAGCAGCACCTCGGGGGTCGTGAACACTGAAGCTTTCTTT	CASSTSGVVNTEAFF
NA	NA	TRBV30	TRBJ1-2	TGTGCCTCCCCGGGACCGGAATTTTCTTATGGCTACACCTTC	CASPGPEFSYGYTF
NA	once	TRBV6-2/TRBV6-3	TRBJ2-1	TGTGCCAGCAGTTACGTACAGGGGGAGGGGGTACACAATGAGCAGTTCTTC	CASSYVQGEGVHNEQFF
TRBD1	NA	TRBV7-8	TRBJ1-2	TGTGCCAGCAGCTTAGATTCTACAGGGGGCAACTATGGCTACACCTTC	CASSLDSTGGNYGYTF
TRBD1	NA	TRBV4-1	TRBJ2-3	TGCGCCAGTTCTACAGAGGGGGACAGCCACACAGATACGCAGTATTTT	CASSTEGDSHTDTQYF
NA	NA	TRBV15	TRBJ1-5	TGTGCCACCAGCAGAGATACGGGGCAGCCCCAGCATTTT	CATSRDTGQPQHF
NA	NA	TRBV5-1	TRBJ2-7	TGCGCCAGCAGCTTGGCAAATCAGGGGTACTACGAGCAGTACTTC	CASSLANQGYYEQYF
NA	NA	TRBV5-8	TRBJ2-2	TGTGCCAGCAGCTTGGGACAGTTGAACACCGGGGAGCTGTTTTTT	CASSLGQLNTGELFF
NA	NA	TRBV19	TRBJ2-5	TGTGCCAGTAGCGGGGGTTGGCAAGAGACCCAGTACTTC	CASSGGWQETQYF
NA	NA	TRBV6-5	TRBJ1-2	TGTGCCAGCAGCCACGGGGGGGCGTATGGCTACACCTTC	CASSHGGAYGYTF
TRBD1	NA	TRBV5-1	TRBJ1-2	TGCGCCAGCAGTTACTTAGGGACAGGGTTGGCGAACTATGGCTACACCTTC	CASSYLGTGLANYGYTF
NA	few	TRBV27	TRBJ2-7	TGTGCCAGCAGTTTTGGACAGACCTACGAGCAGTACTTC	CASSFGQTYEQYF
NA	NA	TRBV3-1/TRBV3-2	TRBJ1-3	TGTGCCAGCAGCCCCGGGACGTTTTACTCTGGAAACACCATATATTTT	CASSPGTFYSGNTIYF
NA	NA	TRBV2	TRBJ1-5	TGTGCCAGTCATTTGGACGGTGAAAATCAGCCCCAGCATTTT	CASHLDGENQPQHF
TRBD1	once	TRBV5-1	TRBJ1-2	TGCGCCAGCAGCTTGGCCAGAGACAGGGGATCTAACTATGGCTACACCTTC	CASSLARDRGSNYGYTF
NA	NA	TRBV5-1	TRBJ2-7	TGCGCCAGCACGAAGACGGAGGGGGGAATCTCCTACGAGCAGTACTTC	CASTKTEGGISYEQYF
NA	NA	TRBV18	TRBJ1-4	TGTGCCAGCTCACCACCCCACAGGGTCACTAATGAAAAACTGTTTTTT	CASSPPHRVTNEKLFF
TRBD1	NA	TRBV9	TRBJ1-6	TGTGCCAGCAGCGCAAATCCTCAGGGGGCTAATTCACCCCTCCACTTT	CASSANPQGANSPLHF
NA	NA	TRBV6-5	TRBJ2-1	TGTGCCAGTAGGCTAGCAGGCTACAATGAGCAGTTCTTC	CASRLAGYNEQFF
NA	NA	TRBV27	TRBJ2-4	TGTGCCAGCAGTGACAGTGTTCTAGCCAAAAACATTCAGTACTTC	CASSDSVLAKNIQYF
TRBD2	NA	TRBV30	TRBJ2-7	TGTGCCTGGAGTGTAACTAGCGTCGACGAGCAGTACTTC	CAWSVTSVDEQYF
TRBD1	NA	TRBV18	TRBJ1-1	TGTGCCAGCTCACGCGATTCCCTGACAGGGGGCTCGAACACTGAAGCTTTCTTT	CASSRDSLTGGSNTEAFF
NA	NA	TRBV7-8	TRBJ2-1	TGTGCCAGCAGCCCTTCCTACAATGAGCAGTTCTTC	CASSPSYNEQFF
TRBD1	NA	TRBV6-5	TRBJ1-1	TGTGCCAGCAGATTAGGACAGGCGAACACTGAAGCTTTCTTT	CASRLGQANTEAFF
NA	once	TRBV5-1	TRBJ1-1	TGCGCCAGCAACTTATGGGGTAGCACTGAAGCTTTCTTT	CASNLWGSTEAFF
TRBD1	NA	TRBV18	TRBJ2-1	TGTGCCAGCTCAACGACCGGGACAGCCTACAATGAGCAGTTCTTC	CASSTTGTAYNEQFF